The 31 T cell receptor beta chains below were found in one sample sequenced in a study of shared clonotypes between healthy human individuals. Profiled with immunoSEQ multiplex PCR; TCRdb holds only in-frame clones, not every one. The sample yields around 1.1 million clones, approximately 80% seen once. Sequencing was performed on memory CD4+ T cells from PBMCs. Indicated subset: CD45RA-negative fraction. The receptor source for this set is a man between 18 and 35 years old in good health. Some clones in this sample may be carry-over from other donors' samples.

V usage is TRBV4-1 and J usage is TRBJ1-4; 7 positions match TRBD1. Trimming removed 7 bases from V and 3 bases from J; junction bases left unmatched: 17. Germline loops: CDR1 MGHRA, CDR2 YSYEKL. The CDR3 has 18 amino acids. This CDR3 is CASTFGGTDNNPNEKLFF. DNA for the CDR3: TGCGCCAGCACCTTCGGCGGGACAGACAACAATCCTAATGAAAAACTGTTTTTT.

This chain connects TRBV5-1 to TRBJ2-1; D gene ambiguous. Germline assignment: CDR1 SGHRS and CDR2 YFSETQ. This CDR3 has 15 amino acids. Trimming pared 4 bases from V and 4 bases from J, leaving 15 bases between. The CDR3, as DNA: TGCGCCAGCAGCCCTACATCCATGGGGTACAATGAGCAGTTCTTC. This gives the protein CASSPTSMGYNEQFF.

Worth noting for this clone: The same CDR3 also results from other DNA sequences found in this sample. The rearrangement uses TRBV20-1 and TRBJ1-4; TRBD1 agrees at 7 bases. This CDR3 is built from 11 residues. Germline values: CDR1 DFQATT, CDR2 SNEGSKA (reference sequence). The trim removed 5 bases at V and 8 bases at J, leaving 2 bases unmatched. The CDR3 DNA reads TGCAGTGCTCTCAGGGGGGAAAAACTGTTTTTT. This gives the protein CSALRGEKLFF.

The rearrangement uses TRBV28 and TRBJ1-5; D not certain. Germline CDR1 is MDHEN and CDR2 is SYDVKM. The CDR3 is 15 amino acids. Trimming removed 7 bases at V and 0 bases at J, with 13 bases between. Here the CDR3 DNA reads TGTGCCAGCACGGGGTTGGGTTATAGCAATCAGCCCCAGCATTTT. Encoded protein: CASTGLGYSNQPQHF.

The chain carries TRBV30 and TRBJ2-7; 13 nucleotides agree with TRBD2. The CDR3 runs to 13 residues. J lost 6 bases, V lost 5 bases, and 4 bases had no gene match. Germline CDR1 is GTSNPN and CDR2 is SVGIG (reference sequence). As DNA, the CDR3 is TGTGCCTGGGCGAGACTAGCGGGAGGCGAGCAGTACTTC. Residues: CAWARLAGGEQYF.

This clone was seen only once. V usage is TRBV30 and J usage is TRBJ2-7; D assignment may be TRBD1 or TRBD2 (6 bases each). V was trimmed by 5 bases and J by 6 bases, leaving 14 bases between them. Germline CDR1 reads GTSNPN; CDR2 reads SVGIG (reference sequence). This CDR3 contains 12 residues. The CDR3 loop reads CAWGRGGREQYF. The CDR3 DNA reads as TGTGCCTGGGGAAGAGGGGGGCGCGAGCAGTACTTC.

The V and J genes are TRBV4-2 and TRBJ2-3; maybe TRBD2 (5 bases). CDR3 length: 16 amino acids. CDR1 and CDR2 (germline): LGHNA, YNFKEQ. V was clipped by 1 base and J by 1 base, with 12 bases between them. This CDR3 is CASSQVGRDGTDTQYF. CDR3 coding DNA: TGTGCCAGCAGCCAAGTGGGTCGGGATGGCACAGATACGCAGTATTTT.

The table lists this clone with a few counts. The CDR3, as DNA: TGTGCCAGCAGCCCCGTGGGAGCTGAAGCTTTCTTT. Its translation: CASSPVGAEAFF. J is TRBJ1-1 and V is TRBV7-2, with unresolved D. The CDR3 runs to 12 residues. Trimming left V 5 bases short and J 6 bases short, with 10 bases between. Germline V lookup: CDR1 SGHTA, CDR2 FQGNSA. The complete variable domain, with remaining parts taken from reference TRBV7-2 and TRBJ1-1, reads GAGVSQSPSNKVTEKGKDVELRCDPISGHTALYWYRQSLGQGLEFLIYFQGNSAPDKSGLPSDRFSAERTGGSVSTLTIQRTQQEDSAVYLCASSPVGAEAFFGQGTRLTVV.

This clone was seen a few times. The rearrangement uses TRBV7-2 and TRBJ1-5, with D perhaps matching TRBD1 (5 bases). The V end was cut by 2 bases, the J end by 1 base, with 12 bases between. The length of the CDR3 is 16 residues. The germline V gene has CDR1 SGHTA and CDR2 FQGNSA. CDR3 sequence (DNA): TGTGCCAGCAGCTTATTGGTGGGGACGAGCAATCAGCCCCAGCATTTT. Amino acid sequence: CASSLLVGTSNQPQHF.

CDR3 residues: CASSLKGRRGNEQFF. CDR3 sequence (DNA): TGTGCCAGCAGCTTAAAGGGTCGTCGTGGGAATGAGCAGTTCTTC. The V and J genes are TRBV7-9 and TRBJ2-1; D is uncertain. Deletions cut 2 bases from V and 7 bases from J, with 15 bases between. Germline values: CDR1 SEHNR, CDR2 FQNEAQ (reference sequence). The CDR3 extends over 15 amino acids.

The chain employs TRBV7-2 and TRBJ1-1; TRBD1 matches 9 bases. The CDR3 length is 14 residues. The V segment lost 3 bases and the J segment 11 bases; nucleotides outside the gene matches: 10. CDR1 SGHTA and CDR2 FQGNSA come from the germline V gene. Here the CDR3 reads CASSLVGQGSEAFF. CDR3 in DNA: TGTGCCAGCAGCTTGGTGGGACAGGGATCCGAGGCTTTCTTT.

The chain combines TRBV7-8 with TRBJ1-3; D gene ambiguous. The V end lost 0 bases, the J end lost 1 base, and 7 bases lay between the germline ends. CDR3 length: 15 residues. The germline V gene encodes CDR1 SGHVS and CDR2 FQNEAQ. The CDR3 region is CASSLAWGSGNTIYF. CDR3 sequence (DNA): TGTGCCAGCAGCTTAGCTTGGGGATCTGGAAACACCATATATTTT.

The rearrangement links TRBV6-6 to TRBJ2-7; TRBD1 matches at 7 bases. V was pared by 6 bases and J by 2 bases, with 7 bases of the junction left unmatched. Germline CDR1 and CDR2: MNHNY and SVGAGI (reference sequence). The CDR3 is 14 residues long. The CDR3 here is CASRTGTATYEQYF. The DNA of the CDR3 is TGTGCCAGCAGGACCGGGACAGCGACCTACGAGCAGTACTTC.

The V gene is TRBV2, the J gene TRBJ2-2, with D maybe TRBD1 (6 bases). Deletions cut 3 bases from V and 1 base from J, with 12 bases between. CDR3 size: 16 residues. CDR1 and CDR2 (germline): SNHLY, FYNNEI. This CDR3 reads CASSDPGHKNTGELFF. DNA for the CDR3: TGTGCCAGCAGTGACCCGGGACATAAGAACACCGGGGAGCTGTTTTTT. Combining the CDR3 with reference TRBV2 and TRBJ2-2 gives the whole variable domain EPEVTQTPSHQVTQMGQEVILRCVPISNHLYFYWYRQILGQKVEFLVSFYNNEISEKSEIFDDQFSVERPDGSNFTLKIRSTKLEDSAMYFCASSDPGHKNTGELFFGEGSRLTVL.

The chain links TRBV2 to TRBJ2-5, with D possibly called TRBD1 or TRBD2 (5 bases each). Germline V gene data show CDR1 as SNHLY and CDR2 as FYNNEI. With 2 bases removed from V and 1 base from J, the gap between germline ends came to 11 bases. The CDR3 is made up of 15 amino acids. CDR3: CASSETGARQETQYF. Written as DNA, the CDR3 is TGTGCCAGCAGTGAAACCGGGGCCCGCCAAGAGACCCAGTACTTC.

The count of this clone is one. The rearrangement joins TRBV7-6 to TRBJ2-4; the D gene is possibly TRBD1 (6 bases). The V gene lost 5 bases and the J gene lost 0 bases, with 17 bases spanning the gap. Germline V gene data show CDR1 as SGHVS and CDR2 as FNYEAQ. The CDR3 has 17 amino acids. In DNA form, the CDR3 reads TGTGCCAGCAGCCGACCCACAGGGTTAATAGCCAAAAACATTCAGTACTTC. Protein sequence: CASSRPTGLIAKNIQYF.

The genes are TRBV9 and TRBJ2-7; possibly TRBD1 or TRBD2 for D (5 bases each). The CDR3 runs 13 residues. The V end lost 3 bases, the J end lost 3 bases, and 10 bases lay between the germline ends. Looked up from germline, CDR1 is SGDLS and CDR2 is YYNGEE. The CDR3 loop reads CASSDGTVYEQYF. For the CDR3, the DNA is TGTGCCAGCAGCGACGGGACGGTCTACGAGCAGTACTTC.

The chain links TRBV25-1 to TRBJ2-5; D is perhaps TRBD1 or TRBD2 (5 bases each). The CDR3 totals 14 residues. Per germline, CDR1 MGHDK and CDR2 SYGVNS. Trimming cost V 5 bases and J 0 bases, with 10 bases left between them. This chain's CDR3 is CASSLLGDQETQYF. The CDR3 DNA follows: TGTGCCAGCAGTCTTCTGGGGGACCAAGAGACCCAGTACTTC.

This chain links TRBV29-1 with TRBJ2-1; D call uncertain. CDR3 length: 14 residues. With 6 bases removed from V and 4 bases from J, the gap between germline ends came to 16 bases. CDR1 and CDR2 (germline): SQVTM, ANQGSEA. The CDR3 DNA follows: TGCAGCGTGATACCCCCCTCGGCGTACAATGAGCAGTTCTTC. It specifies CSVIPPSAYNEQFF.

The rearrangement uses TRBV19 and TRBJ1-5; unclear D gene. This CDR3 has 13 amino acids. Between the trimmed V and J ends, which lost 5 bases and 3 bases, there was a span of 8 bases. Germline CDR1 LNHDA, CDR2 SQIVND (reference sequence). CDR3 DNA sequence: TGTGCCAGTAGTCGGACCTACAATCAGCCCCAGCATTTT. This sequence encodes CASSRTYNQPQHF.

J is TRBJ1-1 and V is TRBV20-1; D unresolved. V was clipped by 0 bases and J by 13 bases, with 9 bases between them. This CDR3 has 10 amino acids. The V gene's germline CDR1 is DFQATT and CDR2 SNEGSKA (reference sequence). The CDR3 DNA reads as TGCAGTGCTAGAGATCCCAACGTTTTCTTT. Protein product: CSARDPNVFF.

Only a few counts were recorded for this clone. The V and J genes are TRBV19 and TRBJ1-1, with TRBD1 identical over 8 bases. Germline CDR1 LNHDA, CDR2 SQIVND (reference sequence). Trimming cost V 0 bases and J 3 bases; bases outside gene matches: 6. This CDR3 region has 16 residues. The CDR3 here is CASSIEQGGPDTEAFF. The CDR3 DNA is TGTGCCAGTAGTATAGAACAGGGGGGGCCTGACACTGAAGCTTTCTTT.

This clone was detected a few times. This chain links TRBV7-2 with TRBJ1-5; no reliable D call. V gave up 1 base and J gave up 4 bases, with 8 bases separating them. CDR3 length: 14 residues. In germline, CDR1 is SGHTA, CDR2 FQGNSA. CDR3 coding DNA: TGTGCCAGCAGCTTAGGCCAGGTTAATCAGCCCCAGCATTTT. It translates to CASSLGQVNQPQHF.

Written as DNA, the CDR3 is TGTGCCAGCAGCTTAGTAGGGGCCTACAATGAGCAGTTCTTC. It codes for CASSLVGAYNEQFF. The chain employs TRBV7-2 and TRBJ2-1, with D tentatively TRBD1 (5 bases). The CDR3 is 14 residues long. V was pared by 1 base and J by 2 bases, with 6 bases between. Germline V gives CDR1 SGHTA, CDR2 FQGNSA.

V usage is TRBV2 and J usage is TRBJ2-7; D gene uncertain. The CDR3 has 15 residues. V was clipped by 2 bases and J by 2 bases, with 13 bases between them. Germline V gene data show CDR1 as SNHLY and CDR2 as FYNNEI. In nucleotides, the CDR3 is TGTGCCAGCAGTGAAATGATATGGGGAACCTACGAGCAGTACTTC. It yields the protein CASSEMIWGTYEQYF. Variable domain in full (rest from reference TRBV2 and TRBJ2-7): EPEVTQTPSHQVTQMGQEVILRCVPISNHLYFYWYRQILGQKVEFLVSFYNNEISEKSEIFDDQFSVERPDGSNFTLKIRSTKLEDSAMYFCASSEMIWGTYEQYFGPGTRLTVT.

This clone was seen only once. This chain uses TRBV28 with TRBJ1-1, with D uncertain. Trimming cost V 5 bases and J 6 bases, with 10 bases left between them. CDR3 length: 12 amino acids. Germline V gene data show CDR1 as MDHEN and CDR2 as SYDVKM. The DNA for the CDR3 is TGTGCCAGCAGTGGGCAGCGGGCTGAAGCTTTCTTT. This translates into CASSGQRAEAFF.

The sample holds a few counts of this clone. The chain recombines TRBV7-2 with TRBJ1-1, with D possibly TRBD1 on 5 matching bases. The CDR3 is 13 residues long. V lost 8 bases, J lost 2 bases, and 12 bases lay in between. In germline, CDR1 is SGHTA, CDR2 FQGNSA. The CDR3 sequence: CASGAAGNTEAFF. The CDR3 DNA sequence: TGTGCCAGCGGGGCAGCAGGAAACACTGAAGCTTTCTTT. Full variable domain (missing parts from reference TRBV7-2 and TRBJ1-1): GAGVSQSPSNKVTEKGKDVELRCDPISGHTALYWYRQSLGQGLEFLIYFQGNSAPDKSGLPSDRFSAERTGGSVSTLTIQRTQQEDSAVYLCASGAAGNTEAFFGQGTRLTVV.

The CDR3 sequence: CASSLEIGRQRKLFF. CDR3 coding DNA: TGTGCCAGCAGCTTAGAAATAGGGAGACAACGAAAACTGTTTTTT. V usage is TRBV7-4 and J usage is TRBJ1-4; D call uncertain. There are 15 residues in the CDR3. Germline-derived CDR1 and CDR2 are SGHVT and SQSDAQ. Trimming cost V 1 base and J 10 bases, with 16 bases left between them.

The gene calls are TRBV9 and TRBJ1-4; 7 bases match TRBD1. The CDR3 sequence is 17 residues long. V shed 0 bases and J 5 bases; nucleotides not matched to a gene: 10. CDR1 and CDR2 from the germline V gene are SGDLS and YYNGEE. CDR3 loop: CASSVEAGGFGNEKLFF. CDR3 nucleotide sequence: TGTGCCAGCAGCGTAGAGGCAGGGGGATTCGGGAATGAAAAACTGTTTTTT.

This sequence joins TRBV7-2 and TRBJ2-1; no definite D call. The CDR3 is 14 amino acids. Germline CDR1 reads SGHTA; CDR2 reads FQGNSA. Trimming removed 1 base at V and 5 bases at J, with 9 bases between. The CDR3 loop reads CASSLGTANNEQFF. The DNA for the CDR3 is TGTGCCAGCAGCTTAGGAACAGCGAACAATGAGCAGTTCTTC.

The chain uses TRBV10-1 and TRBJ2-3; D gene ambiguous. Germline V gives CDR1 WNHNN, CDR2 SYGVQD (reference sequence). The CDR3 is 11 amino acids. The V gene lost 4 bases and the J gene lost 6 bases, with 5 bases spanning the gap. DNA for the CDR3: TGCGCCAGCAGTGGGGCGGATACGCAGTATTTT. It codes for CASSGADTQYF.